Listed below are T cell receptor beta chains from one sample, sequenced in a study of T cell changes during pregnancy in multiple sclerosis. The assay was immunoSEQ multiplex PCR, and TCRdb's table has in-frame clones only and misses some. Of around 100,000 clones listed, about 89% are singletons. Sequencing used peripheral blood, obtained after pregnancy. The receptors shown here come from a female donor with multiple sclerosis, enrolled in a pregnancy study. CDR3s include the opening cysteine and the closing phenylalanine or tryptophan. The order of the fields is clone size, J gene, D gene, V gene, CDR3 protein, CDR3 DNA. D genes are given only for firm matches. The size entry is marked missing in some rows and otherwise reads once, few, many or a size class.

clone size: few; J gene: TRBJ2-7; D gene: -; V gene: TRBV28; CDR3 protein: CASGPPGWEQYF; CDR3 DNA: TGTGCCAGCGGGCCCCCGGGGTGGGAGCAGTACTTC
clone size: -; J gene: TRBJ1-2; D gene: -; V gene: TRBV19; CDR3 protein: CASALQGANPHGYTF; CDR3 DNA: TGTGCCAGTGCGCTACAGGGCGCAAATCCCCATGGCTACACCTTC
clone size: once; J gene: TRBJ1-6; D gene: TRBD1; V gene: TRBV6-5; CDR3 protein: CASRDRQGGNSPLHF; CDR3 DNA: TGTGCCAGCAGGGACAGACAGGGTGGGAATTCACCCCTCCACTTT
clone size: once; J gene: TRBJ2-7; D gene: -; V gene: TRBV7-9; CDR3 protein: CASSPRDKAFDSYEQYF; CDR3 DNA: TGTGCCAGCAGCCCCCGGGACAAGGCCTTTGATTCCTACGAGCAGTACTTC
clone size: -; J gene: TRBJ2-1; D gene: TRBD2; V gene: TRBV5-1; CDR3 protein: CASSLAGGSSYNEQFF; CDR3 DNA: TGCGCCAGCAGCTTGGCCGGGGGGAGCTCCTACAATGAGCAGTTCTTC
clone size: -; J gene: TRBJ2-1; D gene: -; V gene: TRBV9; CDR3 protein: CASSARVGGIGEQFF; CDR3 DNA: TGTGCCAGCAGCGCCAGGGTCGGCGGGATCGGAGAGCAGTTCTTC
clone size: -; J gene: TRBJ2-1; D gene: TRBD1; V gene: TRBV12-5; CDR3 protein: CASGSRTGAYNEQFF; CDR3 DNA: TGTGCTAGTGGTTCGAGGACAGGGGCCTACAATGAGCAGTTCTTC
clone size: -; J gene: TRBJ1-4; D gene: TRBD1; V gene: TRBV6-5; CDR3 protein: CASSYQGQVLGEKLFF; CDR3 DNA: TGTGCCAGCAGTTACCAGGGACAGGTTTTAGGGGAAAAACTGTTTTTT
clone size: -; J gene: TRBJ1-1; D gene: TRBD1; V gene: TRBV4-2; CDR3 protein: CASSHPTGSGTEAFF; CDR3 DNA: TGTGCCAGCAGCCACCCGACAGGGAGTGGCACTGAAGCTTTCTTT
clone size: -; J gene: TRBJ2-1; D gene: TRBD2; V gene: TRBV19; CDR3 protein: CASKMLAGVGDNEQFF; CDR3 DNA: TGTGCCAGTAAGATGCTAGCGGGGGTTGGGGACAATGAGCAGTTCTTC
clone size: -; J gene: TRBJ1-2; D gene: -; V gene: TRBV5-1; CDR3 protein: CASSAEGGYGYTF; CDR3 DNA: TGCGCCAGCAGCGCTGAGGGGGGGTATGGCTACACCTTC
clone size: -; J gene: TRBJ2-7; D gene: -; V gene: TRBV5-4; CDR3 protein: CASGPPYEQYF; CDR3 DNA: TGTGCCAGCGGCCCGCCCTACGAGCAGTACTTC
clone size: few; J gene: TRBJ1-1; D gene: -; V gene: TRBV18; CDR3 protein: CASSEAVNTEAFF; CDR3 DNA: TGTGCCAGTAGTGAGGCGGTGAACACTGAAGCTTTCTTT
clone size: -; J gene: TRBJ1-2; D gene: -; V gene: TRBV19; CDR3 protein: CASTPNRLLMSGYTF; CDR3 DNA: TGTGCCAGTACCCCCAACAGGTTACTAATGTCTGGCTACACCTTC
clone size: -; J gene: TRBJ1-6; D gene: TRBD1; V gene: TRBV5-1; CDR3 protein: CASSPQTGGLGSPLHF; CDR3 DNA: TGCGCCAGCAGCCCTCAGACAGGGGGCTTAGGTTCACCCCTCCACTTT
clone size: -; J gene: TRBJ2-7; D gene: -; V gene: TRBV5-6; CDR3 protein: CASSPYSLLVHEQYF; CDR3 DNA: TGTGCCAGCAGCCCCTACAGCCTTCTGGTCCACGAGCAGTACTTC
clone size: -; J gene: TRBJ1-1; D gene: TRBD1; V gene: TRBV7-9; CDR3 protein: CASSTSTTGGTEAFF; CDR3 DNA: TGTGCCAGCAGCACATCTACTACAGGGGGCACTGAAGCTTTCTTT
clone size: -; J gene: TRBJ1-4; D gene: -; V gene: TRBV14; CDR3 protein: CASSRRFPGKLDEKLFF; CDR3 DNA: TGTGCCAGCAGCCGGAGGTTTCCGGGGAAACTGGATGAAAAACTGTTTTTT
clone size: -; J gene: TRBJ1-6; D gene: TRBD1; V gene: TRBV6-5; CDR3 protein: CASSFDRVRDSPLHF; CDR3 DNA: TGTGCCAGCAGTTTCGACAGGGTTCGGGATTCACCCCTCCACTTT
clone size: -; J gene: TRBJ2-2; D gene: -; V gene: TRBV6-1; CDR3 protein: CASSEEGGNTGELFF; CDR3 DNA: TGTGCCAGCAGTGAAGAAGGGGGAAACACCGGGGAGCTGTTTTTT
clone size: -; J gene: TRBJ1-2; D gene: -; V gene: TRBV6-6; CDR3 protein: CASSLRDNYYGYTF; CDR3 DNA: TGTGCCAGCAGTCTCCGGGACAACTACTATGGCTACACCTTC
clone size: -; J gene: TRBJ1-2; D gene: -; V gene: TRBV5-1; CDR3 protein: CATEGVYGYTF; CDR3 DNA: TGCGCCACAGAAGGGGTCTATGGCTACACCTTC
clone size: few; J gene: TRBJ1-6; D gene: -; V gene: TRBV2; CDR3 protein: CASSDKRDNSPLHF; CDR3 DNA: TGTGCCAGCAGTGATAAGAGGGATAATTCACCCCTCCACTTT
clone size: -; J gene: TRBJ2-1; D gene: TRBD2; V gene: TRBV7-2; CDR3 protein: CASSLGRGGRNEQFF; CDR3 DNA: TGTGCCAGCAGCTTAGGGCGGGGGGGCCGGAATGAGCAGTTCTTC
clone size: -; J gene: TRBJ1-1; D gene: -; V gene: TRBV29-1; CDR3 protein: CSVGIRGGNTEAFF; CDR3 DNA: TGCAGCGTTGGCATTCGCGGGGGGAACACTGAAGCTTTCTTT
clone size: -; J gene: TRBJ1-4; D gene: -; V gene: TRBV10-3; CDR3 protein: CAIRPGLTSTNEKLFF; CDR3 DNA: TGTGCCATCCGACCGGGACTCACCTCAACTAATGAAAAACTGTTTTTT
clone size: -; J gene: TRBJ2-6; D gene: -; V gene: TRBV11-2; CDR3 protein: CASRAVRTGANVLTF; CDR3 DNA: TGTGCCAGCCGCGCTGTGCGGACTGGGGCCAACGTCCTGACTTTC
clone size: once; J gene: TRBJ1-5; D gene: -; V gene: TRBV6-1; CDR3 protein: CASSESGGGQPQHF; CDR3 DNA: TGTGCCAGCAGTGAAAGCGGGGGCGGTCAGCCCCAGCATTTT
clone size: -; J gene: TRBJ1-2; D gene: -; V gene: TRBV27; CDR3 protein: CASSPGAGALGGYTF; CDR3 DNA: TGTGCCAGCAGCCCCGGGGCGGGGGCGTTAGGGGGCTACACCTTC
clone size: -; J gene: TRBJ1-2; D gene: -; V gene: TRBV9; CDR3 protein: CASSVAPGVANYGYTF; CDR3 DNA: TGTGCCAGCAGCGTAGCGCCGGGGGTAGCTAACTATGGCTACACCTTC